This T cell receptor beta chain appears in the sequencing data of a study of OX40 agonist ivuxolimab in advanced cancers. As for the study in general: The treatment was a fully human IgG2 OX40 agonist, ivuxolimab. Partial responses occurred in Three dose-escalation patients, one with hepatocellular carcinoma and two with cutaneous melanoma. Notes on the study in general: Both CD4+ and CD8+ T cell populations in blood had undergone clonal expansion by week 6 at 0.1 to 3.0 mg/kg.

Exclusion of a patient followed from autoimmune disease history or systemic immunosuppression. CDR1 and CDR2 from the germline V gene are LGHNA and YSLEER. V was trimmed by 0 bases and J by 3 bases, leaving 8 bases between them. This CDR3 comprises 15 residues. Clones were read by immunoSEQ multiplex PCR, and TCRdb kept only the in-frame ones, dropping some. Of around 6,600 clones listed, 70% are singletons. Regarding this clone: Its antigen is undetermined.

The origin of this receptor is an adult with an advanced solid tumor such as melanoma, head and neck, liver or kidney cancer. Here the sequenced sample was CD4+ or CD8+ T cells sorted from blood, taken in a trial of the OX40 agonist ivuxolimab. The rearrangement links TRBV4-3 to TRBJ2-2; unclear D gene. Here the CDR3 DNA reads TGCGCCAGCAGCCAAGATCTAAGCGACACCGGGGAGCTGTTTTTT. Protein product: CASSQDLSDTGELFF.